A single sample gave rise to the 19 T cell receptor beta chains below, sequenced in a study of blood T cells in healthy people across ages. Together with a sample-barcoded 5' primer, a J-beta primer mix was included in a second PCR lasting roughly 6 to 12 cycles. From the 5' RACE reads, TCRdb called clonotypes with MiXCR, one entry per CDR3 protein. The table records under 2,000,000 distinct CDR3 sequences, approximately 50% of them present only once. Sequenced sample: blood. The receptors were gathered from a woman between 35 and 50 years old in good health.

The sample holds a few counts of this clonotype. The chain carries TRBV7-3 and TRBJ2-3, with TRBD1 identical over 8 bases. From germline, CDR1 is SGHTA and CDR2 FQGTGA. V shed 5 bases and J 4 bases; nucleotides not matched to a gene: 11. The CDR3 runs 16 residues. The CDR3 DNA is TGTGCCAGCAGCCCAAGACAGGGGTCCGTGCCAGATACGCAGTATTTT. This gives the protein CASSPRQGSVPDTQYF.

The V gene is TRBV20-1, the J gene TRBJ2-3; TRBD2 aligns across 10 bases. The V gene end was trimmed by 3 bases and the J gene end by 5 bases; junction bases not matched to a gene: 8. From germline, CDR1 is DFQATT and CDR2 SNEGSKA (reference sequence). The CDR3 is 15 amino acids. The DNA of the CDR3 is TGCAGTGCTAGGCCTCTAGCGGGGGTGAGAGATACGCAGTATTTT. Its protein product is CSARPLAGVRDTQYF.

This clonotype came up a few times. The chain is built from TRBV12-5 and TRBJ2-5; 8 bases match TRBD1. Germline V gene data show CDR1 as LGHNT and CDR2 as FRNRAP. The CDR3 runs 15 residues. V trimming: 3 bases; J trimming: 2 bases; junction bases outside the gene matches: 5. The CDR3 sequence: CASGFTGGSQETQYF. The CDR3 nucleotides read TGTGCTAGTGGTTTTACAGGGGGGAGTCAAGAGACCCAGTACTTC.

V is TRBV13 and J is TRBJ1-6; unclear D gene. Deletions cut 0 bases from V and 10 bases from J, with 10 bases between. In germline, CDR1 is PRHDT, CDR2 FYEKMQ (reference sequence). The CDR3 totals 14 residues. DNA for the CDR3: TGTGCCAGCAGCTTAGGCGGTTCCCGCTCACCCCTCCACTTT. Translation: CASSLGGSRSPLHF.

The chain carries TRBV2 and TRBJ2-7; weak D call: TRBD2 (6 bases). Trimming left V 8 bases short and J 2 bases short, with 16 bases between. Germline CDR1 is SNHLY and CDR2 is FYNNEI. The CDR3 contains 14 residues. CDR3 loop: CASRLDTDAYEQYF. The CDR3 nucleotides are TGTGCCAGCCGACTAGACACGGATGCCTACGAGCAGTACTTC.

The chain carries TRBV11-2 and TRBJ2-5; 11 bases line up with TRBD2. Germline V gives CDR1 SGHAT, CDR2 FQNNGV. The CDR3 totals 21 residues. Trimming removed 4 bases from V and 5 bases from J; junction bases left unmatched: 24. The CDR3 nucleotides are TGTGCCAGCAGCTCTGACGGGGGTAGCGGGGGGGCAAGTTGGATGATCGAGACCCAGTACTTC. Translated: CASSSDGGSGGASWMIETQYF.

Comments on this clonotype: Compared with germline, one end of the junction differs, possibly owing to a read error. The CDR3 here is CASSSGHSNHGYTF. The CDR3 DNA follows: TGTGCCAGCAGCTCAGGACACAGTAACCATGGCTACACCTTC. The chain combines TRBV11-2 with TRBJ1-2, with D perhaps TRBD1 (5 bases). The germline V gene encodes CDR1 SGHAT and CDR2 FQNNGV. There are 14 residues in the CDR3.

The chain carries TRBV5-1 and TRBJ2-1; the match to TRBD2 covers 7 bases. Germline assignment: CDR1 SGHRS and CDR2 YFSETQ. Losses at the gene ends were 3 bases for V and 1 base for J; bases not matched to a gene: 4. CDR3 length equals 15 residues. CDR3 loop: CASSSLAESYNEQFF. CDR3 nucleotides: TGCGCCAGCAGCTCTCTAGCGGAATCCTACAATGAGCAGTTCTTC.

The chain combines TRBV5-4 with TRBJ2-7, with TRBD2 as a possible D gene (5 bases). The end of the DNA is better explained by TRBJ2-5, so the J call may be wrong. Per germline, CDR1 SGHNT and CDR2 YYREEE (reference sequence). This CDR3 has 16 amino acids. CDR3 coding DNA: TGTGCCAGCAGCTCCTCCCTGCTAGCTACAGCGGAGACCCAGTACTTC. Amino acid sequence: CASSSSLLATAETQYF.

The V and J genes are TRBV27 and TRBJ2-5, with 7 bases identical to TRBD1. Trimming took 5 bases from V and 5 from J; bases not matched to a gene: 11. Germline CDR1 MNHEY, CDR2 SMNVEV (reference sequence). This CDR3 has 15 amino acids. The CDR3: CASSNPGQTWETQYF. Written as DNA, the CDR3 is TGTGCCAGCAGTAACCCGGGACAGACTTGGGAGACCCAGTACTTC.

V gene TRBV6-2 or TRBV6-3 combines with J gene TRBJ2-2; tentative D call: TRBD1 (6 bases). CDR3 length equals 16 residues. Deletions cut 6 bases from V and 4 bases from J, with 18 bases between. The germline CDR1 and CDR2 sequences are MNHEY and SVGEGT. The chain's CDR3 is CASSYTGLTFTGELFF. The CDR3 DNA is TGTGCCAGCAGCTATACAGGGTTAACGTTCACCGGGGAGCTGTTTTTT.

The CDR3 region is CASSYVAGRGNIQYF. The CDR3 DNA is TGTGCCAGCAGTTACGTGGCGGGGCGCGGAAACATTCAGTACTTC. The J gene is TRBJ2-4, the V gene TRBV6-2 or TRBV6-3; D perhaps matches TRBD2 (6 bases). The CDR3 sequence is 15 residues long. V lost 2 bases, J lost 6 bases, and 14 bases lay in between. Germline loops: CDR1 MNHEY, CDR2 SVGEGT.

The J gene is TRBJ2-2, the V gene TRBV5-1; 7 positions agree with TRBD1. The V and J ends lost 3 bases and 0 bases, in that order; junction bases with no gene match: 5. This CDR3 is built from 16 residues. Looked up from germline, CDR1 is SGHRS and CDR2 is YFSETQ. The CDR3 here is CASSSTTGTNTGELFF. The CDR3, as DNA: TGCGCCAGCAGCTCAACGACAGGGACGAACACCGGGGAGCTGTTTTTT.

This clonotype was detected only a few times. The chain combines TRBV29-1 with TRBJ1-1, with TRBD1 matching over 10 bases. The J segment lost 4 bases and the V segment lost 7 bases, leaving 9 bases of the junction unmatched. Germline V gene data show CDR1 as SQVTM and CDR2 as ANQGSEA. The CDR3 extends over 14 amino acids. The CDR3 coding sequence is TGCAGCGGTTCCGGGACAGGGGAGAGCACTGAAGCTTTCTTT. Its translation is CSGSGTGESTEAFF.

J is TRBJ2-7 and V is TRBV7-9, with 8 bases lining up with TRBD2. The CDR3 totals 14 residues. The germline CDR1 and CDR2 sequences are SEHNR and FQNEAQ (reference sequence). V gave up 2 bases and J gave up 6 bases; unmatched junction bases: 6. CDR3 sequence reads: CASSLSGGLREQYF. CDR3 bases: TGTGCCAGCAGCTTATCGGGGGGGCTTCGCGAGCAGTACTTC.

This clonotype turned up a few times. The CDR3 loop reads CSARDPGQGAYEQYF. The CDR3 region has the DNA TGCAGTGCTAGAGATCCAGGGCAGGGGGCTTACGAGCAGTACTTC. The chain combines TRBV20-1 with TRBJ2-5; 8 bases align to TRBD1. The J call is uncertain, as TRBJ2-7 better fits the DNA end. The germline V gene has CDR1 DFQATT and CDR2 SNEGSKA (reference sequence). CDR3 size: 15 residues.

This chain joins TRBV28 and TRBJ2-1; D is undetermined. The germline CDR1 and CDR2 sequences are MDHEN and SYDVKM. The CDR3 contains 13 residues. The germline V and J ends were trimmed by 3 bases and 9 bases, with 12 bases remaining between them. The CDR3 reads CASSLVVPGEQFF. The CDR3 nucleotides are TGTGCCAGCAGTTTGGTGGTCCCGGGTGAGCAGTTCTTC.

This clonotype has just a few counts. The chain couples TRBV7-9 to TRBJ2-1, with TRBD2 identical over 7 bases. This CDR3 has 16 amino acids. Per germline, CDR1 SEHNR and CDR2 FQNEAQ (reference sequence). The V segment lost 1 base and the J segment 4 bases; nucleotides outside the gene matches: 7. CDR3 sequence: CASSLGDGGGYNEQFF. In DNA, the CDR3 is TGTGCCAGCAGCTTAGGTGACGGCGGGGGTTACAATGAGCAGTTCTTC.

The rearrangement links TRBV6-5 to TRBJ2-1; a possible D gene is TRBD2 (6 bases). Germline lookup yields CDR1 MNHEY and CDR2 SVGAGI. There are 15 residues in the CDR3. V lost 2 bases to trimming and J lost 7 bases, with 15 bases between them. The CDR3 sequence: CASSYGRASENEQFF. CDR3 DNA sequence: TGTGCCAGCAGTTACGGGCGGGCTAGCGAAAATGAGCAGTTCTTC.